Sequencing of this T cell receptor (beta chain) was carried out in a study of shared clonotypes between healthy human individuals. Whole-study findings and limits: Sharing across four donors was highest in naive CD4 (approximately 5%) and lowest in memory CD8 (0.4%).

It was across several immunoSEQ plates that each subset's genomic DNA was evenly split. The method was immunoSEQ multiplex PCR; TCRdb's version includes in-frame clones alone and lacks a portion of them. This sample carries around 320,000 clones, roughly 87% of them seen once, and the ten largest clones take roughly 17%. The healthy adult donors were HIV-negative and reported no recent acute infections or vaccinations. To note about this clone: The antigen remains unidentified.

The clonotype comes from a man younger than 35 in good health. The source material was memory CD8+ T cells sorted from blood. Subset noted: CD45RO+ cells pooled with CCR7-negative TemRA cells.

The CDR3 is CASSVETGREQFF. The DNA of the CDR3 is TGTGCCAGCAGCGTCGAGACTGGACGTGAGCAGTTCTTC. This chain uses TRBV9 with TRBJ2-1; no definite D call. Per germline, CDR1 SGDLS and CDR2 YYNGEE. The CDR3 contains 13 residues. The V and J ends lost 2 bases and 9 bases respectively, with 12 bases between them.